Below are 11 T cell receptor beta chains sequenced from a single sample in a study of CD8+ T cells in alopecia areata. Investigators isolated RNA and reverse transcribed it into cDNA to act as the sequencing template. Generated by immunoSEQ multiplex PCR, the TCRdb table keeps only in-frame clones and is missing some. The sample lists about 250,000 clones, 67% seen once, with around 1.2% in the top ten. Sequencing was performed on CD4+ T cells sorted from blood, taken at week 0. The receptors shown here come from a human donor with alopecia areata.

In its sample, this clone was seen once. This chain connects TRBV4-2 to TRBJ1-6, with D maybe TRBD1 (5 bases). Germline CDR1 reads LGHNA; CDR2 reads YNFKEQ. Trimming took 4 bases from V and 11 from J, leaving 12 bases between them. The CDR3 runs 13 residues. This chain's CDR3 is CASSPLRGAPLHF. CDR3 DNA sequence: TGTGCCAGCAGCCCCCTGAGGGGTGCACCCCTCCACTTT.

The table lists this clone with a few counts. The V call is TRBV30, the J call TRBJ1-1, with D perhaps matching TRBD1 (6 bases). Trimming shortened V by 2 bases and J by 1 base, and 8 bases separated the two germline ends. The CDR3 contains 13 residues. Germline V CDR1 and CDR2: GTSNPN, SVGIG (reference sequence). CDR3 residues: CAWSFRGNTEAFF. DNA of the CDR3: TGTGCCTGGAGTTTCAGGGGGAACACTGAAGCTTTCTTT.

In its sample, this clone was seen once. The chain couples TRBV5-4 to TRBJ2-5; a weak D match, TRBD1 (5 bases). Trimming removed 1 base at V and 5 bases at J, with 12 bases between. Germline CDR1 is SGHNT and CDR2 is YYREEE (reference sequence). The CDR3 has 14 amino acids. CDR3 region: CASSLPGRRETQYF. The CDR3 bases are TGTGCCAGCAGCTTGCCAGGGCGTCGTGAGACCCAGTACTTC.

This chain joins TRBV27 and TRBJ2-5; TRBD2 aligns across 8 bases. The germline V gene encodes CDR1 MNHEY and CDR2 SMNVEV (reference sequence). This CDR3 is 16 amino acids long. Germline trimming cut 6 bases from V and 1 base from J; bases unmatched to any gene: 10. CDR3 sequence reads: CASSKLAADSQETQYF. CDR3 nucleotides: TGTGCCAGCAGCAAACTAGCGGCTGACTCCCAAGAGACCCAGTACTTC.

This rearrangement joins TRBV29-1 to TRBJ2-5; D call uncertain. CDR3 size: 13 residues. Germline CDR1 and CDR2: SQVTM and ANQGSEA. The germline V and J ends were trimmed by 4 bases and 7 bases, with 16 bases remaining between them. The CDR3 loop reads CSVGYMMDGTQYF. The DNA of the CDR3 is TGCAGCGTTGGTTATATGATGGATGGGACCCAGTACTTC. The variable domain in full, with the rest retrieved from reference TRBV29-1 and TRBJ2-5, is SAVISQKPSRDICQRGTSLTIQCQVDSQVTMMFWYRQQPGQSLTLIATANQGSEATYESGFVIDKFPISRPNLTFSTLTVSNMSPEDSSIYLCSVGYMMDGTQYFGPGTRLLVL.

The CDR3 DNA follows: TGCGCCAGCAGCCCATACGCAGTTGGCACCGCGAACCTCCTGACTTTC. It is translated as CASSPYAVGTANLLTF. The rearrangement links TRBV4-3 to TRBJ2-6; D ambiguous. Germline V CDR1 and CDR2: LGHNA, YSLEER. This CDR3 has 16 amino acids. Deletions cut 4 bases from V and 14 bases from J, with 24 bases between.

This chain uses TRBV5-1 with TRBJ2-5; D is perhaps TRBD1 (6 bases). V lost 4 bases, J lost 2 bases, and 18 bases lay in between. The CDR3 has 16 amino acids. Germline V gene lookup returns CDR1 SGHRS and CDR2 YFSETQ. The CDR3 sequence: CASSKNYRVEQETQYF. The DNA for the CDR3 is TGCGCCAGCAGCAAAAATTACAGGGTTGAACAAGAGACCCAGTACTTC.

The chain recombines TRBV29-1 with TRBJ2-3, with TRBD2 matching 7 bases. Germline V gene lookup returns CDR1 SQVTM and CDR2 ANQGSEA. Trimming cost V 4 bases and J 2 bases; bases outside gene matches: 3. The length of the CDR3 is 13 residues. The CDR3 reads CSVGEGHTDTQYF. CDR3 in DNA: TGCAGCGTTGGGGAGGGGCACACAGATACGCAGTATTTT.

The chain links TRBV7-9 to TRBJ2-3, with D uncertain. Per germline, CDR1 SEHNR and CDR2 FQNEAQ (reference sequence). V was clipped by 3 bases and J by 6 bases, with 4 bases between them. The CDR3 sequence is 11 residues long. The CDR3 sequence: CASSFLDTQYF. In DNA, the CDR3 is TGTGCCAGCAGCTTCTTGGATACGCAGTATTTT. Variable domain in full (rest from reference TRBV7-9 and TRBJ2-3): DTGVSQNPRHKITKRGQNVTFRCDPISEHNRLYWYRQTLGQGPEFLTYFQNEAQLEKSRLLSDRFSAERPKGSFSTLEIQRTEQGDSAMYLCASSFLDTQYFGPGTRLTVL.

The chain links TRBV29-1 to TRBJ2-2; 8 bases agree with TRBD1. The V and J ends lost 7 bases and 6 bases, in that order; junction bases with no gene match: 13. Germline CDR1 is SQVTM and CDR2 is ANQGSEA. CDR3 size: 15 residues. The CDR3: CSALRDRSYAGELFF. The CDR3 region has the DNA TGCAGCGCCTTAAGGGACAGGTCATATGCCGGGGAGCTGTTTTTT.

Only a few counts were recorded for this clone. The CDR3 loop reads CASSVRRTNSPLHF. CDR3 nucleotide sequence: TGTGCCAGCAGCGTACGAAGGACCAATTCACCCCTCCACTTT. The chain recombines TRBV9 with TRBJ1-6; unclear D gene. The CDR3 runs to 14 residues. Germline loops: CDR1 SGDLS, CDR2 YYNGEE. Trimming left V 1 base short and J 7 bases short, with 9 bases between.